Listed below are T cell receptor beta chains from one sample, sequenced in a study of blood T cell repertoires in COVID-19. Only in-frame clones appear in the TCRdb table, and some are missing; sequencing was by immunoSEQ multiplex PCR. The table has under 200,000 clones, about 89% seen once. Sequencing input: peripheral blood. These receptor sequences come from a man between 65 and 85 years old with acute or convalescent COVID-19. Both conserved end residues are part of each CDR3. D genes are given only for firm matches. Part of the rows lack a size; the others show once, few, many or a class for expanded clones.

J gene,D gene,clone size,V gene,CDR3 DNA,CDR3 protein
TRBJ1-1,NA,NA,TRBV5-4,TGTGCCAGCAGCCCGCCCGGGGGTTTTGGCACTGAAGCTTTCTTT,CASSPPGGFGTEAFF
TRBJ2-7,TRBD2,NA,TRBV5-4,TGTGCCAGCAGCGCGGAACCTAGCGGGAGAACTCTACGACAGCAGTACTTC,CASSAEPSGRTLRQQYF
TRBJ2-3,NA,NA,TRBV29-1,TGCAGCATGAAACTCAAAACCACAGATACGCAGTATTTT,CSMKLKTTDTQYF
TRBJ2-1,TRBD2,NA,TRBV6-6,TGTGCCAGCAGGACTAGCGGGGGGGGCTATGAGCAGTTCTTC,CASRTSGGGYEQFF
TRBJ1-3,NA,NA,TRBV7-6,TGTGCCAGCAGCTTAGAAGTGACAGGCCATGTCTCTGGAAACACCATATATTTT,CASSLEVTGHVSGNTIYF
TRBJ2-3,TRBD2,once,TRBV6-4,TGTGCCAGCAGTGTAGGCGGGGGGCGCACAGATACGCAGTATTTT,CASSVGGGRTDTQYF
TRBJ1-2,TRBD1,NA,TRBV18,TGTGCCAGCTCACCAGGACAGGGAGTAGGCTACACCTTC,CASSPGQGVGYTF
TRBJ2-5,TRBD1,few,TRBV27,TGTGCCAGCGGGGACAGGGGGCCTGGAGAGACCCAGTACTTC,CASGDRGPGETQYF
TRBJ1-3,TRBD1,NA,TRBV7-2,TGTGCCAGCAGCTTCCAACAGGGGATCGGTGGAAACACCATATATTTT,CASSFQQGIGGNTIYF
TRBJ2-7,NA,NA,TRBV25-1,TGTGCCAGCAGTGACCGCAGGAGGGCAGGGTACGACGAGCAGTACTTC,CASSDRRRAGYDEQYF
TRBJ2-5,TRBD2,NA,TRBV27,TGTGCCAGCAGTTTTGGGGCGGGGAGGGCTGTAGGGACCCAGTACTTC,CASSFGAGRAVGTQYF
TRBJ1-1,NA,NA,TRBV7-9,TGTGCCAGCAGCTTCTACGGAGCTGAAGCTTTCTTT,CASSFYGAEAFF
TRBJ2-3,TRBD2,few,TRBV7-2,TGTGCCAGCACCCCGCCGGGGACTAGCAGAGATACGCAGTATTTT,CASTPPGTSRDTQYF
TRBJ1-3,NA,few,TRBV7-3,TGTGCCAGCAGCCCCGGCGGTTCTGGAAACACCATATATTTT,CASSPGGSGNTIYF
TRBJ1-1,NA,NA,TRBV18,TGTGCCAGCTCACCAAACCTGGGGACTCTTATGGCGGCTTTCTTT,CASSPNLGTLMAAFF
TRBJ2-7,TRBD2,NA,TRBV4-2,TGTGCCAGCAGCCAATCTACTAGCGCGTCCTACGAGCAGTACTTC,CASSQSTSASYEQYF
TRBJ1-2,TRBD1,NA,TRBV7-9,TGTGCCACGCTGAGACAGGGAAGAGGCTACACCTTC,CATLRQGRGYTF
TRBJ2-3,TRBD2,once,TRBV28,TGTGCCAGCAGTTTTGTGGGCGGGGGGGCGTATAGCACAGATACGCAGTATTTT,CASSFVGGGAYSTDTQYF
TRBJ2-5,NA,NA,TRBV5-1,TGCGCCAGCAACCTTGGAGGGGATGTCGAGACCCAGTACTTC,CASNLGGDVETQYF
TRBJ2-7,TRBD1,once,TRBV15,TGTGCCACCAGCCCGACAGGGGGTTCCTACGAGCAGTACTTC,CATSPTGGSYEQYF
TRBJ1-1,NA,NA,TRBV18,TGTGCCAGCTCGGACGCGGTTGAGGGTGGAGCTTTCTTT,CASSDAVEGGAFF
TRBJ1-2,TRBD1,NA,TRBV7-3,TGTGCCAGCAGCTTAAGGCAGGGGGCTGTCTACACCTTC,CASSLRQGAVYTF